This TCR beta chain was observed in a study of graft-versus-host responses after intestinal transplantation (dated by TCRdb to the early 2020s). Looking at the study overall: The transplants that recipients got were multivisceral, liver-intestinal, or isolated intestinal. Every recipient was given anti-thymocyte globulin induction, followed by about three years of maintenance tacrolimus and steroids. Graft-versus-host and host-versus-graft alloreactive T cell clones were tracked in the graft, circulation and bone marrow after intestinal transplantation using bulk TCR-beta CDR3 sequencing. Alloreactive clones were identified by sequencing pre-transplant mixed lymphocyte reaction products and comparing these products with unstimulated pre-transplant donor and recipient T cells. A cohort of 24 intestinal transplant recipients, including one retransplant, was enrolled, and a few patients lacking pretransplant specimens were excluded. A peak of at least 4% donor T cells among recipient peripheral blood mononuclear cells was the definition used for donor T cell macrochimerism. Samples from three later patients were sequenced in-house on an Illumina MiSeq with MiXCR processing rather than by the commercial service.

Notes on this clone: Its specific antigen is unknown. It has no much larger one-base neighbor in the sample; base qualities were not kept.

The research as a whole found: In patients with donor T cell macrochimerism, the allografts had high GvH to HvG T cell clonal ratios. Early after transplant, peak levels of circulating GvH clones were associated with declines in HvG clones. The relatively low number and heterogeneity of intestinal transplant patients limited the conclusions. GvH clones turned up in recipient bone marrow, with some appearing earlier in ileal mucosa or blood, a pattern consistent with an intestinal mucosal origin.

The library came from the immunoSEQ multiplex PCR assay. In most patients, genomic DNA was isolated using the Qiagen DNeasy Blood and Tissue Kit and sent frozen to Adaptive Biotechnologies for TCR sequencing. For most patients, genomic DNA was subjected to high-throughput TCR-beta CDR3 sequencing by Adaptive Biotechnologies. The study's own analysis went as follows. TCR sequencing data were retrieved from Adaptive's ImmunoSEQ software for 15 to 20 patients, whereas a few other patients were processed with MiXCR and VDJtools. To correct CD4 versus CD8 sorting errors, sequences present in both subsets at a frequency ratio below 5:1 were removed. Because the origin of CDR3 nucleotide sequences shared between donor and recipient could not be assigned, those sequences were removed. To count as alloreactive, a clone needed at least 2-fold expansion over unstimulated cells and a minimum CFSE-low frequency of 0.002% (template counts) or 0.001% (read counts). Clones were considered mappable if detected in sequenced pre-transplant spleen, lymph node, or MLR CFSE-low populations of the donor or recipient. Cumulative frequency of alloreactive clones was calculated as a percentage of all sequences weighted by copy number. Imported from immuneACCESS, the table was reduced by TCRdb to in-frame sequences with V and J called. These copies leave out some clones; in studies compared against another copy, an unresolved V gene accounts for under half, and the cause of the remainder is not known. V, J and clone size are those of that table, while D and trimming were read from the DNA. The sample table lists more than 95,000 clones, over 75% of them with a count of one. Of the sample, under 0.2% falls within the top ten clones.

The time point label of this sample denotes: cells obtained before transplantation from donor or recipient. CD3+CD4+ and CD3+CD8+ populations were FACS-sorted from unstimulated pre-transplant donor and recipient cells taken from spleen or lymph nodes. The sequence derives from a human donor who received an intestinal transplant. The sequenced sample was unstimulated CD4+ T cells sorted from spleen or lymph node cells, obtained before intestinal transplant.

Here the CDR3 is given as CASSFRSSAGSSYNSPLHF. The bases read TGTGCCAGCAGCTTTAGGTCCTCTGCGGGGAGCTCCTATAATTCACCCCTCCACTTT. The chain uses TRBV7-2 and TRBJ1-6; no D segment can be confidently identified. The germline ends are 18 bases apart after V is trimmed by 3 bases and J by 0 bases. There are 19 amino acids in the CDR3, from cysteine to phenylalanine inclusive. The only DNA kept is the CDR3, 57 bases in frame from the first base. CDR1 SGHTA and CDR2 FQGNSA are derived from the germline V gene.